These 9 T cell receptor beta chains originate from one sample sequenced in a study of beta chain features in type 1 diabetes. Sequencing targeted expressed TCRB transcripts, as all isolated RNA had been reverse transcribed. The repertoire was sequenced with immunoSEQ multiplex PCR; TCRdb's copy has only in-frame clones and lacks some. The sample has about 230,000 clones; over 7.5% are singletons. Sequencing was performed on naive CD4+ T cells from blood. Every receptor here comes from a woman between 18 and 29 years old in good health.

This clone was seen a few times. This chain uses TRBV9 with TRBJ2-3, with a tentative D call TRBD1 (6 bases). The CDR3 has 15 residues. With 0 bases removed from V and 0 bases from J, the gap between germline ends came to 8 bases. Looked up from germline, CDR1 is SGDLS and CDR2 is YYNGEE. CDR3: CASSVVGGSTDTQYF. The DNA of the CDR3 is TGTGCCAGCAGCGTAGTAGGGGGAAGCACAGATACGCAGTATTTT.

This clone has only a few counts. The chain carries TRBV11-2 and TRBJ2-7; D perhaps matches TRBD2 (6 bases). The CDR3 contains 17 residues. The V and J ends lost 1 base and 4 bases respectively, with 20 bases between them. CDR1 is SGHAT and CDR2 is FQNNGV in the germline V gene. CDR3 sequence reads: CASSLGKASGWHYEQYF. The CDR3 DNA is TGTGCCAGCAGCTTAGGTAAAGCGAGCGGGTGGCATTACGAGCAGTACTTC.

This clone was counted a few times. The rearrangement uses TRBV2 and TRBJ2-3; no reliable D call. The V end was cut by 7 bases, the J end by 1 base, with 15 bases between. Looked up from germline, CDR1 is SNHLY and CDR2 is FYNNEI. The CDR3 runs 15 residues. In DNA, the CDR3 is TGTGCCAGCAAGCCGTGGGCGCTCCGCACAGATACGCAGTATTTT. It encodes CASKPWALRTDTQYF.

This clone was picked up a small number of times. The J gene is TRBJ1-2, the V gene TRBV5-1, with D perhaps TRBD1 (5 bases). This CDR3 spans 12 amino acids. Per the germline V gene, CDR1 is SGHRS and CDR2 is YFSETQ. Trimming cost V 2 bases and J 6 bases, with 8 bases left between them. The CDR3 DNA reads TGCGCCAGCAGCTTTACCAGGGATGGCTACACCTTC. Residues: CASSFTRDGYTF.

This clone was detected only a few times. The CDR3 reads CASSLARTVGTEAFF. The DNA for the CDR3 is TGCGCCAGCAGCTTGGCCCGAACGGTCGGCACTGAAGCTTTCTTT. The chain recombines TRBV5-1 with TRBJ1-1; D is unresolved. The CDR3 loop spans 15 amino acids. CDR1 is SGHRS and CDR2 is YFSETQ in the germline V gene. V was clipped by 0 bases and J by 4 bases, with 13 bases between them.

The count of this clone is one. This chain joins TRBV9 and TRBJ2-1; D perhaps matches TRBD1 (5 bases). Per the germline V gene, CDR1 is SGDLS and CDR2 is YYNGEE. CDR3 length: 20 residues. Trimming pared 0 bases from V and 0 bases from J, leaving 22 bases between. The CDR3 here is CASSVAYGSRKQGSYNEQFF. The CDR3, as DNA: TGTGCCAGCAGCGTAGCTTACGGTAGCAGAAAGCAGGGCTCCTACAATGAGCAGTTCTTC.

The chain employs TRBV5-4 and TRBJ1-1; 7 bases agree with TRBD1. V trimming: 4 bases; J trimming: 0 bases; junction bases outside the gene matches: 9. Germline V CDR1 and CDR2: SGHNT, YYREEE (reference sequence). The CDR3 sequence is 16 residues long. CDR3 in DNA: TGTGCCAGCAGCCCCGGGACAGCTCTCATGAACACTGAAGCTTTCTTT. It codes for CASSPGTALMNTEAFF.

The sample holds a few counts of this clone. V gene TRBV5-1 combines with J gene TRBJ1-1; 9 bases line up with TRBD1. Germline-derived CDR1 and CDR2 are SGHRS and YFSETQ. The CDR3 has 15 residues. Trimming cost V 0 bases and J 2 bases; bases outside gene matches: 2. Here the CDR3 reads CASSLAGQGNTEAFF. In DNA form, the CDR3 reads TGCGCCAGCAGCTTGGCGGGACAGGGTAACACTGAAGCTTTCTTT.

This chain connects TRBV30 to TRBJ1-2; TRBD1 is a possible D gene (5 bases). The CDR3 consists of 16 residues. Germline V gene sequence: CDR1 GTSNPN, CDR2 SVGIG (reference sequence). CDR3: CATSGGTGLGNYGYTF. The CDR3 nucleotides are TGTGCGACGAGTGGGGGGACCGGGTTGGGAAACTATGGCTACACCTTC.